What follows are 24 T cell receptor beta chains derived from one specimen sequenced in a study of naive and memory T cell subsets. Amplification of ligated cDNA took four PCR rounds with SP2 and nested alpha and beta constant primers. Using its own MiXCR run on the 5' RACE reads, TCRdb lists one record per CDR3 protein. The profile covers tens of thousands of distinct CDR3 sequences, with over 7% appearing a single time and 8.5% to 10% taken by the ten largest. TCR cDNA received a 3' ligated oligonucleotide that carried a UMI. The receptors derive from a male donor in good health.

Ten or more counts support this clonotype. The chain recombines TRBV7-9 with TRBJ2-7, with D possibly TRBD2 on 6 matching bases. Germline CDR1 is SEHNR and CDR2 is FQNEAQ (reference sequence). V lost 5 bases and J 2 bases, leaving 16 bases between the germline ends. This CDR3 comprises 15 residues. CDR3 protein: CASSTWTGEPYEQYF. CDR3 nucleotide sequence: TGTGCCAGCAGCACCTGGACGGGGGAACCCTACGAGCAGTACTTC.

The table lists this clonotype with many counts. The gene calls are TRBV27 and TRBJ1-1; 11 nucleotides line up with TRBD1. V was pared by 4 bases and J by 4 bases, with 11 bases of the junction left unmatched. The CDR3 is made up of 17 amino acids. Germline lookup yields CDR1 MNHEY and CDR2 SMNVEV (reference sequence). The CDR3 region is CASSSDRGRMGSTEAFF. Here the CDR3 DNA reads TGTGCCAGCAGTTCGGACAGGGGGCGCATGGGAAGCACTGAAGCTTTCTTT.

The chain uses TRBV12-3 or TRBV12-4 and TRBJ1-1, with 12 bases that match TRBD1. This CDR3 comprises 16 residues. V trimming: 5 bases; J trimming: 6 bases; junction bases outside the gene matches: 10. Here the CDR3 DNA reads TGTGCCAGCAGTCCCCGGGACAGGGGGCAAATAGCTGAAGCTTTCTTT. Protein: CASSPRDRGQIAEAFF.

This clonotype was seen more than once but under ten times. The genes are TRBV5-1 and TRBJ1-2; D call uncertain. Deletions cut 0 bases from V and 1 base from J, with 10 bases between. Germline assignment: CDR1 SGHRS and CDR2 YFSETQ. This CDR3 is 15 amino acids long. CDR3 residues: CASSLVFGSNYGYTF. DNA of the CDR3: TGCGCCAGCAGCTTGGTTTTTGGGAGTAACTATGGCTACACCTTC. The full variable domain, its missing parts supplied by reference TRBV5-1 and TRBJ1-2, is KAGVTQTPRYLIKTRGQQVTLSCSPISGHRSVSWYQQTPGQGLQFLFEYFSETQRNKGNFPGRFSGRQFSNSRSEMNVSTLELGDSALYLCASSLVFGSNYGYTFGSGTRLTVV.

The V gene is TRBV7-9, the J gene TRBJ1-3, with 10 nucleotides matching TRBD1. V was clipped by 5 bases and J by 0 bases; unmatched bases: 10. Looked up from germline, CDR1 is SEHNR and CDR2 is FQNEAQ (reference sequence). CDR3 length equals 18 residues. The chain's CDR3 is CASSLGTGASFSGNTIYF. The CDR3, as DNA: TGTGCCAGCAGCCTCGGGACAGGGGCCTCATTCTCTGGAAACACCATATATTTT.

This clonotype was picked up a small number of times. The V call is TRBV6-6, the J call TRBJ2-7; TRBD1 might be the D (6 bases). CDR3 size: 14 residues. Germline V gene data show CDR1 as MNHNY and CDR2 as SVGAGI (reference sequence). V lost 0 bases, J lost 3 bases, and 9 bases lay in between. CDR3 residues: CASSYSPDSYEQYF. As DNA, the CDR3 is TGTGCCAGCAGTTACTCCCCGGACAGCTACGAGCAGTACTTC.

The chain carries TRBV19 and TRBJ1-2; possibly TRBD1 for D (5 bases). The germline gives CDR1 LNHDA, CDR2 SQIVND (reference sequence). V lost 9 bases to trimming and J lost 0 bases, with 17 bases between them. This CDR3 is 15 amino acids long. The CDR3 is CASRERGEANYGYTF. As DNA, the CDR3 is TGTGCCAGCCGCGAGCGGGGGGAAGCTAACTATGGCTACACCTTC.

This clonotype was recorded a few times. The chain employs TRBV5-1 and TRBJ2-1; 7 bases are shared with TRBD1. Per the germline V gene, CDR1 is SGHRS and CDR2 is YFSETQ. The CDR3 totals 16 residues. V shed 2 bases and J 0 bases; nucleotides not matched to a gene: 5. This CDR3 is CASSLQGTNSYNEQFF. In DNA, the CDR3 is TGCGCCAGCAGCTTACAGGGGACGAACTCCTACAATGAGCAGTTCTTC.

This clonotype has a count of ten or more. The V and J genes are TRBV27 and TRBJ2-1; D is unclear. The CDR3 extends over 11 amino acids. Between the trimmed V and J ends, which lost 4 bases and 6 bases, there was a span of 4 bases. Germline V gene data show CDR1 as MNHEY and CDR2 as SMNVEV (reference sequence). CDR3 residues: CASSSFNEQFF. As DNA, the CDR3 is TGTGCCAGCAGTTCATTCAATGAGCAGTTCTTC.

This clonotype has just a few counts. The chain employs TRBV29-1 and TRBJ1-2; the D gene is possibly TRBD1 (6 bases). The V end lost 3 bases, the J end lost 2 bases, and 13 bases lay between the germline ends. This CDR3 contains 14 residues. Germline CDR1 reads SQVTM; CDR2 reads ANQGSEA. The CDR3 loop is CSVDEKGTNYGYTF. The CDR3 DNA sequence: TGCAGCGTTGATGAGAAGGGGACAAACTATGGCTACACCTTC.

This clonotype has a count of ten or more. This rearrangement joins TRBV29-1 to TRBJ1-2; TRBD1 aligns across 7 bases. Germline CDR1 reads SQVTM; CDR2 reads ANQGSEA. The CDR3 runs to 15 residues. J lost 8 bases, V lost 6 bases, and 18 bases had no gene match. This CDR3 is CSVEMGRTDRTGYTF. The DNA of the CDR3 is TGCAGCGTCGAGATGGGACGGACGGACAGGACCGGCTACACCTTC.

This clonotype was counted many times. V and J are TRBV6-5 and TRBJ2-7; D call uncertain. The germline V gene encodes CDR1 MNHEY and CDR2 SVGAGI. Trimming removed 6 bases from V and 3 bases from J, with 18 bases in between. The CDR3 length is 15 residues. The CDR3 DNA follows: TGTGCCAGCAGAGACACCCCGGGCCCACACTACGAGCAGTACTTC. Protein: CASRDTPGPHYEQYF.

This clonotype was detected ten times or more. The V and J genes are TRBV12-3 or TRBV12-4 and TRBJ2-3, with D perhaps matching TRBD1 (6 bases). Trimming left V 3 bases short and J 6 bases short, with 13 bases between. The length of the CDR3 is 14 residues. CDR3 loop: CASSFRGPDDTQYF. CDR3 sequence (DNA): TGTGCCAGCAGTTTCAGGGGCCCAGATGATACGCAGTATTTT.

This clonotype turned up a few times. V is TRBV7-9 and J is TRBJ1-3, with D hard to call. Trimming took 3 bases from V and 0 from J, leaving 12 bases between them. Germline CDR1 reads SEHNR; CDR2 reads FQNEAQ (reference sequence). The CDR3 covers 16 residues. CDR3 in amino acids: CASSLIRRSSGNTIYF. CDR3 nucleotide sequence: TGTGCCAGCAGCTTGATCCGCAGGAGCTCTGGAAACACCATATATTTT.

The gene calls are TRBV10-3 and TRBJ2-6, with D unclear. Germline loops: CDR1 ENHRY, CDR2 SYGVKD. The CDR3 length is 13 residues. V was trimmed by 8 bases and J by 4 bases, leaving 9 bases between them. CDR3 nucleotides: TGTGCCATCGGGGAATCAGGGGCCAACGTCCTGACTTTC. This translates into CAIGESGANVLTF.

The V and J genes are TRBV5-1 and TRBJ2-3, with 7 positions matching TRBD2. The CDR3 loop spans 14 amino acids. Germline V gives CDR1 SGHRS, CDR2 YFSETQ. V shed 3 bases and J 2 bases; nucleotides not matched to a gene: 3. The chain's CDR3 is CASSSGGSTDTQYF. The CDR3 bases are TGCGCCAGCAGCTCGGGGGGTTCCACAGATACGCAGTATTTT.

This clonotype was counted between two and nine times. The rearrangement uses TRBV3-1 and TRBJ1-3; a weak D match, TRBD1 (6 bases). This CDR3 region has 11 residues. Germline V gene sequence: CDR1 LGHDT, CDR2 YNNKEL (reference sequence). The V end was cut by 8 bases, the J end by 4 bases, with 6 bases between. The chain's CDR3 is CASGGGNTIYF. CDR3 nucleotides: TGTGCCAGCGGGGGCGGAAACACCATATATTTT.

In this sample, this clonotype turned up many times. The chain combines TRBV6-5 with TRBJ2-7, with TRBD1 matching 9 bases. With 4 bases clipped from V and 2 bases from J, the junction kept 6 bases outside the gene matches. Germline V gives CDR1 MNHEY, CDR2 SVGAGI. The CDR3 is 15 residues long. In DNA, the CDR3 is TGTGCCAGCAGTTCCCCGGGACAGGGAACCTACGAGCAGTACTTC. The encoded protein is CASSSPGQGTYEQYF.

The chain recombines TRBV12-3 or TRBV12-4 with TRBJ1-1, with D maybe TRBD1 (6 bases). V lost 3 bases and J lost 5, with 13 bases in between. The CDR3 is made up of 14 amino acids. The CDR3 coding sequence is TGTGCCAGCAGTTTTCAGGGGTTTGGGACTGAAGCTTTCTTT. Its protein product is CASSFQGFGTEAFF.

This clonotype was recorded many times. The rearrangement joins TRBV5-1 to TRBJ2-1; D is perhaps TRBD2 (6 bases). The V and J ends lost 6 bases and 0 bases respectively, with 16 bases between them. The V gene's germline CDR1 is SGHRS and CDR2 YFSETQ. The CDR3 length is 16 residues. The CDR3 loop is CASTGRDGSSYNEQFF. The CDR3 DNA is TGCGCCAGCACGGGGCGAGACGGGAGCTCCTACAATGAGCAGTTCTTC.

Ten or more counts support this clonotype. V and J are TRBV29-1 and TRBJ2-1, with 7 bases aligning to TRBD1. This CDR3 has 12 residues. From germline, CDR1 is SQVTM and CDR2 ANQGSEA. After removal of 7 bases from V and 8 bases from J, the junction contained 8 bases not matched to a gene. The CDR3 loop reads CSARQGGDEQFF. CDR3 bases: TGCAGCGCCCGACAGGGCGGCGATGAGCAGTTCTTC.

There are many counts of this clonotype. This chain uses TRBV20-1 with TRBJ2-5; D gene unclear. CDR1 DFQATT and CDR2 SNEGSKA come from the germline V gene (reference sequence). V dropped 4 bases and J dropped 6 bases, with 18 bases sitting between them. The CDR3 contains 14 residues. The CDR3 reads CSANPSLVGKTQYF. CDR3 DNA sequence: TGCAGTGCTAACCCCTCGCTAGTAGGAAAGACCCAGTACTTC.

This clonotype was seen repeatedly, ten times or more. This chain joins TRBV6-2 or TRBV6-3 and TRBJ2-3; 10 bases map to TRBD2. Trimming cost V 7 bases and J 0 bases; bases outside gene matches: 4. The CDR3 contains 15 residues. In germline, CDR1 is MNHEY, CDR2 SVGEGT. The CDR3: CASTPAGGSTDTQYF. DNA for the CDR3: TGTGCCAGCACCCCAGCGGGGGGGAGCACAGATACGCAGTATTTT.

This clonotype was picked up a small number of times. The chain combines TRBV7-9 with TRBJ1-1; unclear D gene. The V end was cut by 3 bases, the J end by 3 bases, with 8 bases between. The CDR3 covers 13 residues. Germline lookup yields CDR1 SEHNR and CDR2 FQNEAQ (reference sequence). As DNA, the CDR3 is TGTGCCAGCAGCTTTCTTGTTTACACTGAAGCTTTCTTT. As protein: CASSFLVYTEAFF. Full variable domain (rest looked up from reference TRBV7-9 and TRBJ1-1): DTGVSQNPRHKITKRGQNVTFRCDPISEHNRLYWYRQTLGQGPEFLTYFQNEAQLEKSRLLSDRFSAERPKGSFSTLEIQRTEQGDSAMYLCASSFLVYTEAFFGQGTRLTVV.